The 7 T cell receptor beta chains below come from one sample, sequenced in a study of cytomegalovirus exposure and HLA in healthy donors. The PCR was carried out with 60 Vbeta primers and 13 Jbeta primers. The table came from immunoSEQ multiplex PCR; TCRdb's copy has only in-frame clones and leaves some out. The table records 130,000 or so clones, about 69% of them present only once. Sequenced: PBMCs. These receptors all stem from a young man in good health and CMV-seronegative.

This chain links TRBV7-6 with TRBJ1-1, with D possibly TRBD1 on 6 matching bases. The CDR3 contains 17 residues. Trimming removed 5 bases from V and 0 bases from J, with 19 bases in between. From germline, CDR1 is SGHVS and CDR2 FNYEAQ. CDR3 nucleotide sequence: TGTGCCAGCAGCGCCCGACAGGTACCAACCGTGAACACTGAAGCTTTCTTT. It codes for CASSARQVPTVNTEAFF.

This chain joins TRBV5-5 and TRBJ2-7, with D possibly being TRBD2 (6 bases). The CDR3 sequence is 14 residues long. The germline gives CDR1 SGHKS, CDR2 YYEKEE (reference sequence). Trimming stripped 4 bases from V and 4 bases from J, with 15 bases between. The CDR3 DNA is TGTGCCAGCAGCACGGCCTCGGGGGTTTACGAGCAGTACTTC. Protein product: CASSTASGVYEQYF.

The CDR3 sequence: CASITSQGARGYTF. In DNA form, the CDR3 reads TGTGCCAGCATCACCTCACAGGGGGCGCGTGGCTACACCTTC. V is TRBV27 and J is TRBJ1-2; 9 bases line up with TRBD1. V lost 7 bases and J lost 7; bases outside the gene matches: 10. Germline V gives CDR1 MNHEY, CDR2 SMNVEV (reference sequence). The CDR3 consists of 14 residues.

This chain links TRBV7-9 with TRBJ1-5; D gene ambiguous. Trimming took 4 bases from V and 9 from J, leaving 19 bases between them. CDR1 and CDR2 from the germline V gene are SEHNR and FQNEAQ (reference sequence). The CDR3 consists of 15 residues. The CDR3: CASSYGGPSTGPQHF. Written as DNA, the CDR3 is TGTGCCAGCAGCTACGGCGGGCCAAGTACCGGGCCCCAGCATTTT.

The chain links TRBV7-9 to TRBJ2-3; maybe TRBD1 (6 bases). The V gene lost 4 bases and the J gene lost 5 bases, with 7 bases spanning the gap. Per germline, CDR1 SEHNR and CDR2 FQNEAQ (reference sequence). This CDR3 has 12 amino acids. The CDR3 is CASSSGEDTQYF. The CDR3 region has the DNA TGTGCCAGCAGCTCAGGGGAAGATACGCAGTATTTT.

This chain links TRBV5-1 with TRBJ2-3; TRBD2 matches at 9 bases. Germline CDR1 is SGHRS and CDR2 is YFSETQ. The CDR3 runs to 17 residues. With 0 bases clipped from V and 2 bases from J, the junction kept 7 bases outside the gene matches. The CDR3 sequence: CASSLGYLAGATDTQYF. The CDR3 DNA sequence: TGCGCCAGCAGCTTGGGATACTTAGCGGGAGCCACAGATACGCAGTATTTT.

The chain joins TRBV28 to TRBJ1-2; 7 nucleotides agree with TRBD1. The CDR3 is 14 residues long. Germline CDR1 reads MDHEN; CDR2 reads SYDVKM. Trimming took 6 bases from V and 8 from J; bases not matched to a gene: 12. DNA of the CDR3: TGTGCCAGCAGAAATAAGGACAGGTTCGACGGCTACACCTTC. Its translation is CASRNKDRFDGYTF.